The sequence of this T cell receptor beta chain was determined in a study of vaccination effects on CD4 cells after COVID-19. As to this clone: The antigen is undetermined.

V lost 3 bases, J lost 1 base, and 17 bases lay in between. Germline lookup yields CDR1 DFQATT and CDR2 SNEGSKA (reference sequence). This CDR3 comprises 16 residues. The repertoire was sequenced with immunoSEQ multiplex PCR; TCRdb's copy has only in-frame clones and lacks some. The data contain 50,000 to 65,000 clones, about four fifths of them singletons. Antigen-specific CD4+ T cells were expanded (with viral peptide pools) by the ViraFEST assay ahead of sequencing. The authors isolated CD4+ T cells after about 10 days of culture. The chain joins TRBV20-1 to TRBJ2-3, with D perhaps matching TRBD1 (6 bases). Sequencing used CD4+ T cells from PBMCs cultured with HCoV-229E spike peptides, obtained before COVID-19 vaccination. This receptor was taken from a human donor who received a COVID-19 vaccine. CDR3 bases: TGCAGTGCTAGTGGGGGCCCCACACAGGGCACAGATACGCAGTATTTT. Translation gives CSASGGPTQGTDTQYF.